This is a list of T cell receptor beta chains from one sample in a study of shared clonotypes between healthy human individuals. Some clones are missing from TCRdb's copy, which holds only in-frame ones; the method was immunoSEQ multiplex PCR. Of under 700,000 clones detected, around 95% appear once; the ten largest clones hold about 0.11%. Material: naive CD8+ T cells sorted from blood. These receptors came from a woman under 40 in good health. Each CDR3 is given with its conserved first and last residue. D genes are given only for firm matches. The listing skips clone size in some rows; elsewhere it reads once, few, many or a size class.

J gene	D gene	V gene	clone size	CDR3 DNA	CDR3 protein
TRBJ1-1	-	TRBV5-1	-	TGCGCCAGCAGCTTGGGCGGTGAAGCTTTCTTT	CASSLGGEAFF
TRBJ2-1	-	TRBV27	-	TGTGCCAGCAGTTCGATCGGAGGGGTTTACAATGAGCAGTTCTTC	CASSSIGGVYNEQFF
TRBJ2-4	-	TRBV27	-	TGTGCCAGCGGAACCAGACACCTAGCCAAAAACATTCAGTACTTC	CASGTRHLAKNIQYF
TRBJ2-7	-	TRBV27	few	TGTGCCAGCAGTTTATTCGGCTACGAGCAGTACTTC	CASSLFGYEQYF
TRBJ2-1	TRBD2	TRBV5-4	-	TGTGCCAGCACCCCTGTGAGCGGGAGGGAGTACAATGAGCAGTTCTTC	CASTPVSGREYNEQFF
TRBJ2-5	-	TRBV25-1	once	TGTGCCAGCGCACAGGGCCTACGGGAGACCCAGTACTTC	CASAQGLRETQYF
TRBJ2-3	-	TRBV14	-	TGTGCCAGCAGCCAATTCGTCTCAGATACGCAGTATTTT	CASSQFVSDTQYF
TRBJ1-2	-	TRBV7-9	-	TGTGCCAGCAGCCGCGAGGAGGGGTCGCATCGCTACACCTTC	CASSREEGSHRYTF
TRBJ1-1	-	TRBV28	-	TGTGCCAGCAGTTTTGGTCCGGGGGAAAAGGTGAACACTGAAGCTTTCTTT	CASSFGPGEKVNTEAFF
TRBJ2-7	TRBD1	TRBV27	-	TGTGCCAGCAGTTTGCGGGGAAGGGGGACAGGGCCCCACGAGCAGTACTTC	CASSLRGRGTGPHEQYF
TRBJ2-1	-	TRBV28	-	TGTGCCAGCAGTTGGGGGTTAGGCGGCCATGAGCAGTTCTTC	CASSWGLGGHEQFF
TRBJ2-1	TRBD2	TRBV19	-	TGTGCCAGTAGTCCAGGACTAGCGGGAGTTGGTGAGCAGTTCTTC	CASSPGLAGVGEQFF
TRBJ2-1	TRBD1	TRBV5-4	once	TGTGCCAGCAGGACAGGGCTCAATGAGCAGTTCTTC	CASRTGLNEQFF
TRBJ1-2	-	TRBV30	-	TGTGCCTGGAGTGAACAGAGCTATGCGGGCTACACCTTC	CAWSEQSYAGYTF
TRBJ2-7	TRBD2	TRBV4-1	once	TGCGCCAGCAGCTCTAGTACTAGCGGGAGTTACGAGCAGTACTTC	CASSSSTSGSYEQYF
TRBJ2-7	TRBD1	TRBV27	-	TGTGCCAGCAGAACCGGGACAGGGGGAAAGCAGTACTTC	CASRTGTGGKQYF
TRBJ1-5	TRBD1	TRBV30	-	TGTGCCTGGTCGGAGGGACAGGGGGTTCAGCCCCAGCATTTT	CAWSEGQGVQPQHF
TRBJ1-1	-	TRBV6-6	-	TGTGCCAGCAGTTTCACGGCGGGGGACACTGAAGCTTTCTTT	CASSFTAGDTEAFF
TRBJ2-1	-	TRBV11-2	-	TGTGCCAGCAGCTTCAACAATGAGCAGTTCTTC	CASSFNNEQFF
TRBJ2-1	TRBD2	TRBV28	-	TGTGCCATCTCGTCGGGGGGGGATTCATTCTTC	CAISSGGDSFF
TRBJ2-2	-	TRBV27	-	TGTGCCAGCAGTTTAGGGTCGGTGGACACCGGGGAGCTGTTTTTT	CASSLGSVDTGELFF
TRBJ2-3	TRBD2	TRBV9	-	TGTGCCAGCAGCGCCACTCGGGCTAGCGGGAGTGATACGCAGTATTTT	CASSATRASGSDTQYF
TRBJ1-2	-	TRBV19	-	TGTGCCACCCGGGGCGATTATCTCTATGGCTACACCTTC	CATRGDYLYGYTF
TRBJ2-1	-	TRBV9	-	TGTGCCAGCAGCGAACAGAGACACAATGAGCAGTTCTTC	CASSEQRHNEQFF
TRBJ2-2	-	TRBV6-6	-	TGTGCCAGCAGAGGACTAAACACCGGGGAGCTGTTTTTT	CASRGLNTGELFF
TRBJ2-7	TRBD1	TRBV27	-	TGTGCCAGCAGTTTCCGGGACAGTACATACGAGCAGTACTTC	CASSFRDSTYEQYF
TRBJ2-7	-	TRBV28	-	TGTGCCAGCAGCACTAGGAGGGCCCCGTTCTACGAGCAGTACTTC	CASSTRRAPFYEQYF
TRBJ1-5	-	TRBV28	-	TGTGCCAGCAGTTGGTACAGGGTCGATCAGCCCCAGCATTTT	CASSWYRVDQPQHF
TRBJ2-7	-	TRBV13	once	TGTGCCAGCAGCTTATCAGGGGTGGGTTACGAGCAGTACTTC	CASSLSGVGYEQYF
TRBJ2-1	-	TRBV6-4	-	TGTGCCAGCAGTGAGTGGGCAGGGTCTTTCAATGAGCAGTTCTTC	CASSEWAGSFNEQFF
TRBJ2-1	-	TRBV19	once	TGTGCCAGTAGTAGGAAGGTCCCGGGACTCGAAGACAATGAGCAGTTCTTC	CASSRKVPGLEDNEQFF
TRBJ2-1	-	TRBV27	-	TGTGCCAGCAGTTTGGGGTCATATGGGGGGAATGAGCAGTTCTTC	CASSLGSYGGNEQFF
TRBJ1-2	-	TRBV13	-	TGTGCCAGCAGCTCTTACCGGGTCAAGGGATTTGGCTACACCTTC	CASSSYRVKGFGYTF
TRBJ2-5	-	TRBV21-1	-	TGTGCCAGCAGCAAATTGGGGGGAAATAGCGGGAGGTCCCCCTACCAAGAGACCCAGTACTTC	CASSKLGGNSGRSPYQETQYF
TRBJ1-2	-	TRBV28	-	TGTGCCAGCAGTTTTGCTCCCTGGCGGGGTGGTACTTTCGGCTACACCTTC	CASSFAPWRGGTFGYTF
TRBJ1-4	-	TRBV29-1	-	TGCAGCGTACGAAGGCTAGGGTCCAATGAAAAACTGTTTTTT	CSVRRLGSNEKLFF
TRBJ2-5	-	TRBV7-8	-	TGTGCCAGCAGCTTAGTAGGGAGGACCCAGTACTTC	CASSLVGRTQYF